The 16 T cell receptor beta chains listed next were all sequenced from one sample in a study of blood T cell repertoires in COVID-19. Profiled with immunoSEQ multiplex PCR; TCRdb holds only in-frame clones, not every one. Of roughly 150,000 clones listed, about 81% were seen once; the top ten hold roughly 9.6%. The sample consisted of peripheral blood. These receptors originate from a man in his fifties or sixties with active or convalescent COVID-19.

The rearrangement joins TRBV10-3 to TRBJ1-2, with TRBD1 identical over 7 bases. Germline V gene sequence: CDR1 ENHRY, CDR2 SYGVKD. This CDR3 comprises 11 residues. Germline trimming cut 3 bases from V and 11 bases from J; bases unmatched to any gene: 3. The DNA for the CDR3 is TGTGCCATCAGTGAAGACAGGGTTTACACCTTC. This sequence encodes CAISEDRVYTF.

The CDR3 DNA reads as TGTGCCAGCAGCTCTCCGGGGGGAGCCTCACGGGAGCAGTACTTC. Its protein is CASSSPGGASREQYF. This chain uses TRBV28 with TRBJ2-7; 7 bases align to TRBD2. There are 15 residues in the CDR3. The trim removed 6 bases at V and 7 bases at J, leaving 15 bases unmatched. Germline lookup yields CDR1 MDHEN and CDR2 SYDVKM.

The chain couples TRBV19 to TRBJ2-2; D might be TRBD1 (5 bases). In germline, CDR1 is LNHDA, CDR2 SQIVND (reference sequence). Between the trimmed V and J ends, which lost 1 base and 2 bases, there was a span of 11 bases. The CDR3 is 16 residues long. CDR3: CASSIAQGYNTGELFF. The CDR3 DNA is TGTGCCAGTAGTATAGCCCAGGGATATAACACCGGGGAGCTGTTTTTT.

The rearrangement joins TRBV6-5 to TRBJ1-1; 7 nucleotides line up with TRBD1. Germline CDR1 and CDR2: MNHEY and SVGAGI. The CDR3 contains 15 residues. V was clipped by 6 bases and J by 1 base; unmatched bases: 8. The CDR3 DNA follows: TGTGCCAGCAGGGTATGGACAGGCGCGAACACTGAAGCTTTCTTT. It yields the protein CASRVWTGANTEAFF.

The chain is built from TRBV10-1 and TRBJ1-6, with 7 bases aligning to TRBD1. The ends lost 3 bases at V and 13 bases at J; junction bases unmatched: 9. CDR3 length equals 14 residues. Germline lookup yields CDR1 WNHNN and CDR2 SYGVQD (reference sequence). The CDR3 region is CASSDVQGLEPLHF. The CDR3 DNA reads TGCGCCAGCAGTGATGTACAGGGGCTGGAGCCCCTCCACTTT.

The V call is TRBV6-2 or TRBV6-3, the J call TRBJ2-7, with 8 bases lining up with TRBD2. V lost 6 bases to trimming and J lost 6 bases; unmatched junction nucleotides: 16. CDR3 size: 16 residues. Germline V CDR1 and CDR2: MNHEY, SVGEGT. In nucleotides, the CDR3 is TGTGCCAGCAGCCTCTCCGTTCGAGCGGGGGCCGCCGAGCAGTACTTC. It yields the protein CASSLSVRAGAAEQYF.

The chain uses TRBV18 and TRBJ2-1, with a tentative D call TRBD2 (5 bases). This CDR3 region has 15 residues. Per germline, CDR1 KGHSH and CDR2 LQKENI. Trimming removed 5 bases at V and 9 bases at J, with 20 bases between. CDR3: CASSLRTDQGSEQFF. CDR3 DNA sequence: TGTGCCAGCTCATTACGGACTGATCAAGGTAGTGAGCAGTTCTTC.

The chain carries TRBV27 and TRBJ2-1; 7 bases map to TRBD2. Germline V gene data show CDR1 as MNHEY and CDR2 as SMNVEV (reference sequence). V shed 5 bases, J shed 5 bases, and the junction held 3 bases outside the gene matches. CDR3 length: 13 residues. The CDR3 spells CASSGLVHNEQFF. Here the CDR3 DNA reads TGTGCCAGCAGTGGACTAGTTCACAATGAGCAGTTCTTC.

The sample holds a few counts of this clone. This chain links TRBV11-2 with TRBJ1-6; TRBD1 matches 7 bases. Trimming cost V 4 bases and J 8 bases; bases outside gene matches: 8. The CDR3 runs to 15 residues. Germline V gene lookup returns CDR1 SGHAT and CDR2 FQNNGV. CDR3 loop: CASSSYRGLDSPLHF. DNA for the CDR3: TGTGCCAGCAGCTCATACAGGGGTTTGGATTCACCCCTCCACTTT.

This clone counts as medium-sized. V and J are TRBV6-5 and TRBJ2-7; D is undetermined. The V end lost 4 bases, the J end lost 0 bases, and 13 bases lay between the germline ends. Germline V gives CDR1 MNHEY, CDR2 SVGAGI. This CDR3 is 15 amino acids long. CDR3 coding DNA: TGTGCCAGCAGTTTGAAAACCGAGAGCTCCTACGAGCAGTACTTC. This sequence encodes CASSLKTESSYEQYF.

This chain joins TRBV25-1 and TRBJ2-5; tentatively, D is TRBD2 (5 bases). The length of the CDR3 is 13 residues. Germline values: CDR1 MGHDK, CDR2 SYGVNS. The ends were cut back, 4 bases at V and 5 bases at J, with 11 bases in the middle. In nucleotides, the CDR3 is TGTGCCAGCAGTGGGACTCTACTCGAGACCCAGTACTTC. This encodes CASSGTLLETQYF.

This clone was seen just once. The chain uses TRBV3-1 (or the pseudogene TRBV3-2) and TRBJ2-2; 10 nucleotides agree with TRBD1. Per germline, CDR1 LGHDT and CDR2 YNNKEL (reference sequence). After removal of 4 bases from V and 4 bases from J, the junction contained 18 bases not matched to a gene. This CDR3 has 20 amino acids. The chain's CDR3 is CASSPEGRQGAPRVTGELFF. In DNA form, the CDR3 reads TGTGCCAGCAGCCCTGAGGGGAGACAGGGGGCGCCCCGAGTCACCGGGGAGCTGTTTTTT.

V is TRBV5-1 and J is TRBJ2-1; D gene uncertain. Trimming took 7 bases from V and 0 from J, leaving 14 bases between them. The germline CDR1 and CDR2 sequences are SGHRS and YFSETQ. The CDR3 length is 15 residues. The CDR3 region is CASFSTLGSYNEQFF. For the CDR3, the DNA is TGCGCCAGCTTTAGCACCCTAGGCTCCTACAATGAGCAGTTCTTC.

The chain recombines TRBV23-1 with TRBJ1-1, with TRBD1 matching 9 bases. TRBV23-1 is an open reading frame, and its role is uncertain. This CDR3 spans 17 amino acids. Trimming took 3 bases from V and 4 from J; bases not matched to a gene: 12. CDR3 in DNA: TGCGCCAGCAGTCAGGGGGACAGGGTCATTTTGAGCACTGAAGCTTTCTTT. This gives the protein CASSQGDRVILSTEAFF.

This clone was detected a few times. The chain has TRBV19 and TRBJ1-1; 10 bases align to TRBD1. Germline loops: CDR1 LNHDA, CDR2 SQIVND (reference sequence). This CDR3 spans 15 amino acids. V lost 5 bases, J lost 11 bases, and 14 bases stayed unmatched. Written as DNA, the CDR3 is TGTGCCAGTAGTTGGCCGGGACAGGGGCACGAGGGGGCTTTCTTT. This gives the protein CASSWPGQGHEGAFF. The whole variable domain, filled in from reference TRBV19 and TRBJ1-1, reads DGGITQSPKYLFRKEGQNVTLSCEQNLNHDAMYWYRQDPGQGLRLIYYSQIVNDFQKGDIAEGYSVSREKKESFPLTVTSAQKNPTAFYLCASSWPGQGHEGAFFGQGTRLTVV.

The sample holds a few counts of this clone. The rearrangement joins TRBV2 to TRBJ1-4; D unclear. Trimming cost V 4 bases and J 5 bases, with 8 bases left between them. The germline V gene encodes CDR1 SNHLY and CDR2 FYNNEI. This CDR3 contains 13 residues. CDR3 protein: CASSAGFNEKLFF. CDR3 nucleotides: TGTGCCAGCAGTGCCGGGTTCAATGAAAAACTGTTTTTT.